The clone carrying this T cell receptor beta chain appeared many times. No antigen is known for it. MiXCR was run by TCRdb on the reads, yielding one entry per CDR3 protein. The sample contains hundreds of thousands of distinct CDR3 sequences, 30% to 40% of which appear only once. The CDR3 loop spans 13 amino acids. The V gene end was trimmed by 5 bases and the J gene end by 3 bases; junction bases not matched to a gene: 4. Germline values: CDR1 SGHVS, CDR2 FQNEAQ. The sample belongs to a study of T cell repertoires in cytomegalovirus infection. Background on the study: CMV epitopes that were recently identified and HLA-C-restricted were used alongside well-studied HLA-B-restricted ones. An indication of both CMV infection and matching HLA type came from public TCR beta signatures. Whole-study findings and limits: CMV carriers having the relevant HLA were flagged by cumulative public TCR beta family frequency. HLA-C-restricted, CMV-specific TCR beta clonotypes were dominant ex vivo.

V gene TRBV7-8 combines with J gene TRBJ2-7, with TRBD1 matching over 7 bases. The origin of this receptor is a human donor in good health (CMV status not recorded). Some clones in this sample may be carry-over from other donors' samples. The input for sequencing was cultured PBMCs, taken from culture after CMV antigen stimulation. CDR3 protein: CASSPRTGYEQYF. The CDR3, as DNA: TGTGCCAGCAGCCCAAGGACAGGCTACGAGCAGTACTTC.